This record covers a single T cell receptor beta chain. Its cognate antigen is unknown. These data originate in a study of T cell responses to AZD1222 COVID-19 vaccine. The study, taken as a whole, reports: Spike-specific TCRs gained breadth and depth after people received two AZD1222 doses. Only 6 or 7 individuals given AZD1222 were seropositive at baseline. No repertoire was sampled before or during the peak T cell response, only after it. The CD4 TCRs associated with vaccination extended across spike and predominated at 160-218 and 743-854.

Profiled with immunoSEQ multiplex PCR; TCRdb holds only in-frame clones, not every one. The sample holds 200,000 to 250,000 clones; roughly 94% are singletons and the top ten take over 1.5%. CDR3 length: 16 residues. Germline lookup yields CDR1 MDHEN and CDR2 SYDVKM. V lost 4 bases and J lost 0, with 16 bases in between. Sequencing was performed on peripheral blood, taken 28 days after the second dose of the MenACWY control vaccine. The chain joins TRBV28 to TRBJ2-7; the D gene is possibly TRBD1 (7 bases). The sequence came from an adult who received the MenACWY meningococcal vaccine as a control. The CDR3 region has the DNA TGTGCCAGCAGTTCTCCAGGGGGGACGGCCTCCTACGAGCAGTACTTC. Amino acid sequence: CASSSPGGTASYEQYF. Full variable domain (rest looked up from reference TRBV28 and TRBJ2-7): DVKVTQSSRYLVKRTGEKVFLECVQDMDHENMFWYRQDPGLGLRLIYFSYDVKMKEKGDIPEGYSVSREKKERFSLILESASTNQTSMYLCASSSPGGTASYEQYFGPGTRLTVT.